The 27 T cell receptor beta chains given below trace back to one sample, sequenced in a study of cytomegalovirus exposure and HLA in healthy donors. Amplification used 60 Vbeta primers and 13 Jbeta primers. Clones were read by immunoSEQ multiplex PCR, and TCRdb kept only the in-frame ones, dropping some. The top ten hold about 3.1% of the sample, which has roughly 160,000 clones, around 80% seen once. The sequenced sample consisted of PBMCs. Receptor source: a woman aged 45 to 65 in good health and CMV-seropositive.

This clone was counted once. The rearrangement joins TRBV6-6 to TRBJ2-3, with D tentatively TRBD1 (5 bases). Germline V gene sequence: CDR1 MNHNY, CDR2 SVGAGI (reference sequence). This CDR3 comprises 12 residues. Trimming left V 2 bases short and J 6 bases short, with 6 bases between. The CDR3 loop is CASSYTGDTQYF. The CDR3 DNA follows: TGTGCCAGCAGTTACACAGGCGATACGCAGTATTTT.

The J gene is TRBJ2-1, the V gene TRBV19; 10 nucleotides agree with TRBD2. V gave up 6 bases and J gave up 7 bases; unmatched junction bases: 15. The germline V gene has CDR1 LNHDA and CDR2 SQIVND (reference sequence). The CDR3 contains 17 residues. CDR3 loop: CASSNGLAGVGGNEQFF. The CDR3 coding sequence is TGTGCCAGTAGCAATGGGCTAGCGGGGGTGGGGGGGAATGAGCAGTTCTTC.

This rearrangement joins TRBV7-9 to TRBJ1-5; 9 nucleotides agree with TRBD1. The V and J ends lost 4 bases and 6 bases, in that order; junction bases with no gene match: 10. CDR1 SEHNR and CDR2 FQNEAQ come from the germline V gene (reference sequence). The length of the CDR3 is 16 residues. CDR3 nucleotide sequence: TGTGCCAGCAGCTCATTGCCGGGACAGGGTCCTCAGCCCCAGCATTTT. It is translated as CASSSLPGQGPQPQHF.

This chain connects TRBV9 to TRBJ2-2; 8 nucleotides agree with TRBD1. Germline V gives CDR1 SGDLS, CDR2 YYNGEE. With V trimmed by 1 base and J by 3 bases, 2 bases remained unmatched. This CDR3 is built from 15 residues. CDR3 DNA: TGTGCCAGCAGCGTACACAGGGGGGACACCGGGGAGCTGTTTTTT. Translating gives CASSVHRGDTGELFF.

This clone has just a few counts. The chain combines TRBV7-2 with TRBJ1-5, with D perhaps TRBD1 (5 bases). V dropped 5 bases and J dropped 6 bases, with 17 bases sitting between them. Germline values: CDR1 SGHTA, CDR2 FQGNSA. The CDR3 is 15 amino acids. This CDR3 is CASSPSPGMGQPQHF. The CDR3 nucleotides read TGTGCCAGCAGCCCCTCCCCAGGGATGGGTCAGCCCCAGCATTTT.

This chain joins TRBV5-6 and TRBJ2-7; D gene uncertain. Trimming removed 0 bases from V and 6 bases from J, with 7 bases in between. Germline lookup yields CDR1 SGHDT and CDR2 YYEEEE. The CDR3 length is 12 residues. CDR3 residues: CASSLESGEQYF. Here the CDR3 DNA reads TGTGCCAGCAGCTTGGAGTCAGGCGAGCAGTACTTC.

This clone appeared a few times. The chain is built from TRBV2 and TRBJ2-2; 8 bases align to TRBD2. CDR3 size: 14 residues. The germline V gene encodes CDR1 SNHLY and CDR2 FYNNEI. J lost 6 bases, V lost 4 bases, and 4 bases had no gene match. DNA of the CDR3: TGTGCCAGCAGTGTCTTAGCGGGGCCCGGGGAGCTGTTTTTT. Amino acids: CASSVLAGPGELFF.

The V and J genes are TRBV5-4 and TRBJ2-3; the match to TRBD2 covers 10 bases. The CDR3 loop spans 15 amino acids. V gave up 3 bases and J gave up 5 bases; unmatched junction bases: 6. Germline V gene lookup returns CDR1 SGHNT and CDR2 YYREEE (reference sequence). The CDR3 DNA follows: TGTGCCAGCAGCTATAGCGGGGGGCAGGTAGATACGCAGTATTTT. Translation gives CASSYSGGQVDTQYF.

The rearrangement links TRBV9 to TRBJ2-1; no clear D gene. The V gene lost 0 bases and the J gene lost 3 bases, with 10 bases spanning the gap. CDR1 and CDR2 (germline): SGDLS, YYNGEE. The CDR3 runs to 15 residues. The CDR3: CASSVAGDIYNEQFF. CDR3 in DNA: TGTGCCAGCAGCGTAGCTGGAGATATCTACAATGAGCAGTTCTTC.

The gene calls are TRBV6-5 and TRBJ2-7; 12 bases are shared with TRBD1. CDR3 size: 15 residues. Germline loops: CDR1 MNHEY, CDR2 SVGAGI. Trimming took 0 bases from V and 7 from J; bases not matched to a gene: 4. CDR3 bases: TGTGCCAGCAGTTACTCGGGGACAGGGGGCTTTGAGCAGTACTTC. Amino acids: CASSYSGTGGFEQYF.

The rearrangement uses TRBV19 and TRBJ1-4; TRBD1 matches 7 bases. The CDR3 runs 14 residues. Germline trimming cut 6 bases from V and 7 bases from J; bases unmatched to any gene: 8. CDR1 LNHDA and CDR2 SQIVND come from the germline V gene (reference sequence). The chain's CDR3 is CASSIRDSGEKLFF. The CDR3 nucleotides are TGTGCCAGTAGCATCCGGGACAGCGGTGAAAAACTGTTTTTT.

The J gene is TRBJ2-7, the V gene TRBV4-2, with 7 bases aligning to TRBD2. The CDR3 extends over 18 amino acids. Trimming took 0 bases from V and 4 from J; bases not matched to a gene: 15. Germline CDR1 is LGHNA and CDR2 is YNFKEQ. The CDR3 loop is CASSQDLRRAGSIYEQYF. CDR3 DNA sequence: TGTGCCAGCAGCCAAGATCTTAGACGAGCGGGATCTATTTACGAGCAGTACTTC.

The chain recombines TRBV5-3 with TRBJ1-1; 7 bases align to TRBD1. TRBV5-3 qualifies as an ORF whose function is uncertain. The length of the CDR3 is 15 residues. The V and J ends lost 4 bases and 1 base, in that order; junction bases with no gene match: 7. The CDR3, as DNA: TGTGCCAGAAGCCTCAAGACAGGGAGGAACACTGAAGCTTTCTTT. This codes for CARSLKTGRNTEAFF.

The chain recombines TRBV19 with TRBJ2-1, with no clear D. V lost 5 bases, J lost 4 bases, and 3 bases lay in between. Germline-derived CDR1 and CDR2 are LNHDA and SQIVND (reference sequence). CDR3 size: 11 residues. As DNA, the CDR3 is TGTGCCAGTAGTGTATACAATGAGCAGTTCTTC. It yields the protein CASSVYNEQFF.

This clone was counted a single time. The V call is TRBV28, the J call TRBJ2-7; D is perhaps TRBD1 (6 bases). The CDR3 totals 13 residues. V was trimmed by 6 bases and J by 2 bases, leaving 11 bases between them. In germline, CDR1 is MDHEN, CDR2 SYDVKM. The CDR3 DNA sequence: TGTGCCAGCAGAGCAGGGGACCCCTACGAGCAGTACTTC. Translated: CASRAGDPYEQYF.

This chain joins TRBV7-2 and TRBJ1-4; 7 bases agree with TRBD1. CDR3 length: 12 residues. Trimming took 0 bases from V and 14 from J; bases not matched to a gene: 3. Germline lookup yields CDR1 SGHTA and CDR2 FQGNSA. The DNA of the CDR3 is TGTGCCAGCAGCTTAGCCGGGACAGCCCTGTTTTTT. It yields the protein CASSLAGTALFF.

The chain employs TRBV19 and TRBJ2-2; 9 bases match TRBD2. Germline loops: CDR1 LNHDA, CDR2 SQIVND (reference sequence). The CDR3 spans 19 residues. Germline trimming cut 6 bases from V and 1 base from J; bases unmatched to any gene: 15. The CDR3 spells CASRVGASGNLMNTGELFF. The CDR3 nucleotides read TGTGCCAGTAGGGTCGGGGCTAGCGGGAATTTAATGAACACCGGGGAGCTGTTTTTT.

The genes are TRBV2 and TRBJ2-7; the D gene is possibly TRBD2 (6 bases). With 7 bases removed from V and 3 bases from J, the gap between germline ends came to 22 bases. The CDR3 extends over 16 amino acids. CDR1 and CDR2 from the germline V gene are SNHLY and FYNNEI. The CDR3 nucleotides read TGTGCCAGCAATGATGGGGCGGGGCAGGGCCGCTACGAGCAGTACTTC. This encodes CASNDGAGQGRYEQYF.

V usage is TRBV19 and J usage is TRBJ2-3; TRBD1 agrees at 9 bases. This CDR3 contains 16 residues. Germline CDR1 and CDR2: LNHDA and SQIVND (reference sequence). The trim removed 6 bases at V and 3 bases at J, leaving 10 bases unmatched. The CDR3 loop is CASSTNRGRATDTQYF. CDR3 bases: TGTGCCAGTAGCACAAACAGGGGGCGGGCGACAGATACGCAGTATTTT.

In this sample, this clone turned up a few times. The chain is built from TRBV7-9 and TRBJ2-1; TRBD2 matches at 8 bases. Germline-derived CDR1 and CDR2 are SEHNR and FQNEAQ (reference sequence). There are 15 residues in the CDR3. The trim removed 5 bases at V and 6 bases at J, leaving 9 bases unmatched. CDR3 coding DNA: TGTGCCAGCAGCCTGCCCGGGGGGGTGTTCAATGAGCAGTTCTTC. It yields the protein CASSLPGGVFNEQFF.

The chain uses TRBV7-2 and TRBJ1-4, with D tentatively TRBD1 (6 bases). The V end was cut by 2 bases, the J end by 8 bases, with 9 bases between. The V gene's germline CDR1 is SGHTA and CDR2 FQGNSA. The CDR3 contains 13 residues. The CDR3 bases are TGTGCCAGCAGCTTAAAGGGGGAGGAAAAACTGTTTTTT. Its protein product is CASSLKGEEKLFF.

The table lists this clone with a few counts. The V gene is TRBV7-6, the J gene TRBJ2-1; D may be TRBD2 (6 bases). CDR3 length: 17 amino acids. V was pared by 3 bases and J by 8 bases, with 23 bases between. Germline V gives CDR1 SGHVS, CDR2 FNYEAQ. The CDR3 region has the DNA TGTGCCAGCAGCTTCGTAGTCGGGAGCCCCCCCGGCGATGAGCAGTTCTTC. It specifies CASSFVVGSPPGDEQFF.

The chain employs TRBV28 and TRBJ1-6; D might be TRBD1 (5 bases). CDR3 length equals 15 residues. V was shortened by 0 bases and J by 9 bases, with 12 bases between the two germline ends. Germline V gene lookup returns CDR1 MDHEN and CDR2 SYDVKM. CDR3 sequence: CASSLWRQGSSPLHF. The CDR3 coding sequence is TGTGCCAGCAGTTTATGGCGGCAGGGTAGTTCACCCCTCCACTTT.

The chain carries TRBV11-2 and TRBJ2-5; TRBD2 aligns across 8 bases. This CDR3 is built from 15 residues. V shed 0 bases and J 7 bases; nucleotides not matched to a gene: 7. Germline CDR1 SGHAT, CDR2 FQNNGV. CDR3 coding DNA: TGTGCCAGCAGCTTAGATCGACTAGCGTGGGGGACCCAGTACTTC. It translates to CASSLDRLAWGTQYF.

The genes are TRBV11-2 and TRBJ1-2, with D uncertain. The CDR3 length is 12 residues. The V gene lost 1 base and the J gene lost 5 bases, with 5 bases spanning the gap. Germline V CDR1 and CDR2: SGHAT, FQNNGV. The CDR3 DNA reads TGTGCCAGCAGCTTAGGGCAGTATGGCTACACCTTC. Translated: CASSLGQYGYTF.

The V gene is TRBV19, the J gene TRBJ2-6, with TRBD1 matching 10 bases. In germline, CDR1 is LNHDA, CDR2 SQIVND (reference sequence). J lost 1 base, V lost 10 bases, and 10 bases had no gene match. The CDR3 is made up of 17 amino acids. The CDR3 coding sequence is TGTGCCACTCTTGACAGGGGGCTAGCATCTGGGGCCAACGTCCTGACTTTC. Its translation is CATLDRGLASGANVLTF.

This clone occurred a few times. The genes are TRBV11-3 and TRBJ1-4, with 11 bases aligning to TRBD1. CDR3 length equals 17 residues. Germline V lookup: CDR1 SGHNT, CDR2 YENEEA. J was trimmed by 8 bases and V by 5 bases; bases with no gene match: 13. CDR3 residues: CASSPFGSGTGGEKLFF. The DNA of the CDR3 is TGTGCCAGCAGCCCCTTCGGTTCCGGGACAGGGGGAGAAAAACTGTTTTTT. Together with reference TRBV11-3 and TRBJ1-4, the CDR3 gives the full variable domain: EAGVVQSPRYKIIEKKQPVAFWCNPISGHNTLYWYLQNLGQGPELLIRYENEEAVDDSQLPKDRFSAERLKGVDSTLKIQPAELGDSAVYLCASSPFGSGTGGEKLFFGSGTQLSVL.